This TCR beta chain was retrieved from a study of T cells after yellow fever vaccination. Study observations and caveats: Re-detected after boosting: most primary clones, 96% of CD4 and roughly 90% of CD8. On re-exposure, the response was weaker but peaked faster, at day 5 versus 15.

Making TCR cDNA involved 5'RACE template switching, which added UMIs and a universal primer site. TCRdb re-derived calls from the 5' RACE reads in MiXCR, one entry per CDR3 protein. Of 100,000 to 150,000 distinct CDR3 sequences listed, 7.2% are singletons. As concerns this clonotype: What it binds is not known.

The ends were cut back, 4 bases at V and 7 bases at J, with 7 bases in the middle. The germline gives CDR1 SNHLY, CDR2 FYNNEI. The CDR3 extends over 12 amino acids. This sequence originates from a man aged 18 to 30 who received the YFV17D yellow fever vaccine. This specimen consisted of CD4+ T cells sorted from PBMCs, obtained more than 40 days after the first yellow fever vaccination. V usage is TRBV2 and J usage is TRBJ1-4; D remains ambiguous. CDR3 sequence reads: CASSVEGEKLFF. The CDR3 DNA follows: TGTGCCAGCAGTGTGGAGGGTGAAAAACTGTTTTTT.